The T cell receptor beta chain under discussion was sequenced for a study of PD-1 blockade in mismatch repair-deficient tumors. Produced via immunoSEQ multiplex PCR; TCRdb's table is partial and in-frame only. The sample lists about 68,000 clones; around 73% were seen once. The CDR3 spans 14 residues. V lost 3 bases, J lost 1 base, and 9 bases lay in between. Germline CDR1 and CDR2: SGHTA and FQGTGA. This TCR came from an adult with mismatch repair-deficient cancer. The sequenced sample was peripheral blood, obtained 2 weeks after starting pembrolizumab. J is TRBJ1-1 and V is TRBV7-3; D is uncertain. In DNA form, the CDR3 reads TGTGCCAGCAGCTTCGGACCGGCGAACACTGAAGCTTTCTTT. Translated: CASSFGPANTEAFF.